This entry lists 10 T cell receptor beta chains sequenced from one sample in a study of identical twins. TCRdb reanalysed the 5' RACE reads using MiXCR and keeps one entry per CDR3 protein. The sample contains approximately 620,000 distinct CDR3 sequences, around 8.6% of which appear only once. These data also formed part of another study, on yellow fever vaccine responses in identical twins.

The material sequenced was PBMCs. Receptors were obtained from a woman aged 18-29 years in good health.

J is TRBJ2-7 and V is TRBV29-1; the D call may be TRBD1 or TRBD2 (5 bases each). CDR3 length equals 12 residues. Germline values: CDR1 SQVTM, CDR2 ANQGSEA. V lost 7 bases to trimming and J lost 2 bases, with 12 bases between them. CDR3 nucleotide sequence: TGCAGCGCCCGGGACGGAGCCTACGAGCAGTACTTC. This translates into CSARDGAYEQYF.

In its sample, this clonotype was seen a few times. The chain is built from TRBV20-1 and TRBJ2-7; 7 bases line up with TRBD1. CDR1 DFQATT and CDR2 SNEGSKA come from the germline V gene (reference sequence). J was trimmed by 3 bases and V by 1 base; bases with no gene match: 15. The CDR3 is 17 amino acids. CDR3 protein: CSARAGTAILLDYEQYF. Here the CDR3 DNA reads TGCAGTGCTAGAGCCGGGACAGCCATACTCCTAGACTACGAGCAGTACTTC.

In its sample, this clonotype was seen many times. The chain combines TRBV5-1 with TRBJ2-1, with TRBD1 matching 7 bases. After removal of 8 bases from V and 0 bases from J, the junction contained 5 bases not matched to a gene. The germline V gene has CDR1 SGHRS and CDR2 YFSETQ. The CDR3 is made up of 14 amino acids. The CDR3, as DNA: TGCGCCAGAGAACGGGACAGCTCCTACAATGAGCAGTTCTTC. Amino acids: CARERDSSYNEQFF.

This clonotype was observed many times. The chain's CDR3 is CASRPGQFYALENAQYF. DNA for the CDR3: TGTGCCAGCAGACCAGGACAGTTTTATGCGTTGGAAAACGCGCAGTATTTT. The V gene is TRBV27, the J gene TRBJ2-3; tentative D call: TRBD1 (6 bases). The V end was cut by 6 bases, the J end by 10 bases, with 29 bases between. This CDR3 contains 17 residues. Germline V CDR1 and CDR2: MNHEY, SMNVEV (reference sequence).

The chain has TRBV24-1 and TRBJ2-7; 8 nucleotides match TRBD1. This CDR3 region has 16 residues. Germline values: CDR1 KGHDR, CDR2 SFDVKD. Trimming removed 4 bases from V and 1 base from J; junction bases left unmatched: 8. CDR3 nucleotides: TGTGCCACCAGTGACCCCGGACAGGGACCATCCTACGAGCAGTACTTC. Translation: CATSDPGQGPSYEQYF.

This chain links TRBV27 with TRBJ2-1; TRBD1 matches 11 bases. V shed 4 bases, J shed 2 bases, and the junction held 10 bases outside the gene matches. The CDR3 consists of 18 residues. Germline CDR1 and CDR2: MNHEY and SMNVEV (reference sequence). The CDR3 DNA follows: TGTGCCAGCAGTTACCGGGACAGGGGGACAGGGCCCTACAATGAGCAGTTCTTC. Its protein product is CASSYRDRGTGPYNEQFF.

The rearrangement joins TRBV11-2 to TRBJ2-5, with 10 bases aligning to TRBD1. In germline, CDR1 is SGHAT, CDR2 FQNNGV. This CDR3 is built from 16 residues. Trimming took 6 bases from V and 6 from J; bases not matched to a gene: 13. The CDR3 DNA reads as TGTGCCAGCAGAGCCCCCTTCCGGGACAGGGGAAAGACCCAGTACTTC. It translates to CASRAPFRDRGKTQYF.

V gene TRBV7-9 combines with J gene TRBJ2-5; 9 nucleotides align to TRBD1. The trim removed 4 bases at V and 4 bases at J, leaving 10 bases unmatched. This CDR3 region has 16 residues. Germline CDR1 SEHNR, CDR2 FQNEAQ (reference sequence). In DNA, the CDR3 is TGTGCCAGCAGCTACCGGGACAGGGATGATATAGAGACCCAGTACTTC. Amino acid sequence: CASSYRDRDDIETQYF.

This clonotype was recorded many times. This chain connects TRBV12-3 or TRBV12-4 to TRBJ2-5; D might be TRBD1 or TRBD2, each matching 6 bases. This CDR3 comprises 16 residues. Trimming shortened V by 4 bases and J by 0 bases, and 15 bases separated the two germline ends. CDR3 loop: CASSSRGGGNQETQYF. The CDR3 nucleotides are TGTGCCAGCAGTTCCCGTGGGGGCGGGAACCAAGAGACCCAGTACTTC.

This clonotype was detected many times. The gene calls are TRBV29-1 and TRBJ2-1; no clear D gene. Germline V lookup: CDR1 SQVTM, CDR2 ANQGSEA. The CDR3 length is 11 residues. Trimming took 2 bases from V and 4 from J, leaving 3 bases between them. The CDR3 spells CSVELYNEQFF. The DNA for the CDR3 is TGCAGCGTTGAACTGTACAATGAGCAGTTCTTC.